There are many counts of the clone carrying this T cell receptor (beta chain). The sample originates from a study of CDR3 diversity in severe acne. This CDR3 has 13 residues. Trimming took off 0 bases at V and 9 bases at J, with 10 bases between the two ends. Germline values: CDR1 SGDLS, CDR2 YYNGEE. TCRdb redid the calling of the PCR reads with MiXCR, one entry per CDR3 protein. Among tens of thousands of distinct CDR3 sequences listed, approximately 51% were seen once. This clonotype was sampled from a male donor in good health, without acne. The source material was blood. V gene TRBV9 combines with J gene TRBJ2-1; TRBD1 might be the D (5 bases). CDR3 sequence: CASSVGERGEQFF. In DNA, the CDR3 is TGTGCCAGCAGCGTAGGGGAAAGGGGTGAGCAGTTCTTC.